The sequence of this T cell receptor (beta chain) was determined in a study of T cell repertoires in cytomegalovirus infection. Study-wide background: CMV epitopes in the study were HLA-C-restricted (recently identified) and HLA-B-restricted (well studied). Public TCR beta signatures were indicative of both CMV infection and a matching HLA type.

MiXCR was run by TCRdb on the reads, yielding one entry per CDR3 protein. Of some 920,000 distinct CDR3 sequences listed, roughly a third are singletons. This clonotype was seen only a few times. The antigen remains unidentified. V was pared by 1 base and J by 0 bases, with 7 bases between. Germline V gene sequence: CDR1 SGHDN, CDR2 FVKESK. The CDR3 loop spans 16 amino acids. Points from the study as a whole: The ex vivo response was dominated by HLA-C-restricted CMV-specific TCR beta clonotypes.

Sequenced material: cultured CD8+ T cells from PBMCs, taken from culture after CMV antigen stimulation. This chain joins TRBV14 and TRBJ2-6; possibly TRBD1 for D (6 bases). The source of this sequence is a human donor in good health (CMV status not recorded). Some clones in this sample may be carry-over from other donors' samples. The CDR3 sequence: CASSQGRGSGANVLTF. DNA for the CDR3: TGTGCCAGCAGCCAAGGCAGGGGCTCTGGGGCCAACGTCCTGACTTTC.